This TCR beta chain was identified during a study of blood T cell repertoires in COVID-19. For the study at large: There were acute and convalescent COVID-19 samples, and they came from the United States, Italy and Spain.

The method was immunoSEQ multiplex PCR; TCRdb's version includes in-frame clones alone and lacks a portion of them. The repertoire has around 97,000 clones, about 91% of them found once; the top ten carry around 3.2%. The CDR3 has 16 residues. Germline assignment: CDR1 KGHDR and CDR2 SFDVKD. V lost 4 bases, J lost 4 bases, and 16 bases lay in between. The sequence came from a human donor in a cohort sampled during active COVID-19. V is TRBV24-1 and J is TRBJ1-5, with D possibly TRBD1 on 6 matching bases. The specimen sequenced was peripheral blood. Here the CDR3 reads CATSDPNRVGNQPQHF. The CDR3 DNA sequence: TGTGCCACCAGTGACCCCAACAGGGTTGGGAATCAGCCCCAGCATTTT.